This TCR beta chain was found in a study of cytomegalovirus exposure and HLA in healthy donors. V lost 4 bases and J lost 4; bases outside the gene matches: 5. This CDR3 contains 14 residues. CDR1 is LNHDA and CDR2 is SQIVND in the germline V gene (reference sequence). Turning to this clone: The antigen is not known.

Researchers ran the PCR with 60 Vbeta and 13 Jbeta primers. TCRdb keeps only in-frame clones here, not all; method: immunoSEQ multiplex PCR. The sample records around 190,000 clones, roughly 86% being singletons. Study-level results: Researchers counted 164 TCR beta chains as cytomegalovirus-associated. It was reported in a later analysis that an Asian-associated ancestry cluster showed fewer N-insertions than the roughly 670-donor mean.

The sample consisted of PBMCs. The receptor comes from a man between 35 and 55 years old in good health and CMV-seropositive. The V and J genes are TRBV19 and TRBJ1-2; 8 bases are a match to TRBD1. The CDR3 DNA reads TGTGCCAGTAGTACACTGACAGGGGCCTATGGCTACACCTTC. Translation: CASSTLTGAYGYTF.